This entry features one T cell receptor beta chain sequence. Authors' analysis steps: The authors estimated nucleated cell counts from reference gene primer amplification. Measured with immunoSEQ multiplex PCR; TCRdb has only the in-frame clones, and not every one. The V and J calls and clone size were taken over from that table, and D and trimming were inferred from the DNA. The repertoire holds approximately 350,000 clones, about 88% seen once, with about 7.1% in the top ten. This sample is part of a study of blood T cell repertoires in COVID-19. For the study at large: The samples span acute and convalescent COVID-19 from the United States, Italy and Spain.

Trimming pared 6 bases from V and 9 bases from J, leaving 15 bases between. Looked up from germline, CDR1 is MNHEY and CDR2 is SMNVEV (reference sequence). CDR3 length: 14 amino acids. What was sequenced was peripheral blood. The sequence derives from a woman aged 55-70 years with COVID-19, enrolled during active disease. This sequence joins TRBV27 and TRBJ1-6; tentative D call: TRBD1 (6 bases). The CDR3 nucleotides are TGTGCCAGCAGGGACAGCCAGATTAGTTCACCCCTCCACTTT. Amino acid sequence: CASRDSQISSPLHF.